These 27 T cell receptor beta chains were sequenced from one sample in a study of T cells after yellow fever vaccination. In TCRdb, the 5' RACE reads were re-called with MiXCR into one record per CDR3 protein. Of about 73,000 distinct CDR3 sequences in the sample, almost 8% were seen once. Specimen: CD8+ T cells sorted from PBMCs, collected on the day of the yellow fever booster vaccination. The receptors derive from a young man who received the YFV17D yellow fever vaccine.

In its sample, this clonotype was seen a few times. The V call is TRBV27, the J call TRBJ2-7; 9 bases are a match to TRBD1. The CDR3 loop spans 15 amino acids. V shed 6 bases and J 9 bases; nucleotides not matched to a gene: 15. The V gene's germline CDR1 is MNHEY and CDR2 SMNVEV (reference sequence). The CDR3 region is CASSLLGQGREVQYF. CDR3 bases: TGTGCCAGCAGCCTCTTGGGACAGGGTAGGGAGGTGCAGTACTTC.

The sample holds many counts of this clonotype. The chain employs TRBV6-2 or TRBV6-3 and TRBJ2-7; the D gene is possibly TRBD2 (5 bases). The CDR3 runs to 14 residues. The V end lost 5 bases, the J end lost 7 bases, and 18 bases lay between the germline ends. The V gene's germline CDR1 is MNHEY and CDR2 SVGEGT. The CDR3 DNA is TGTGCCAGCAGTGCGCGAGAGGGCCAGAAAGAGCAGTACTTC. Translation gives CASSAREGQKEQYF.

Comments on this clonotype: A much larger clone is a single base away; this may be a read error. CDR3 region: CCARDGQGTSRNEQFF. The CDR3 DNA reads as TGCTGTGCTAGAGATGGGCAGGGGACTAGCCGCAATGAGCAGTTCTTC. V is TRBV20-1 and J is TRBJ2-1, with TRBD2 matching 9 bases. This CDR3 spans 16 amino acids. In germline, CDR1 is DFQATT, CDR2 SNEGSKA (reference sequence).

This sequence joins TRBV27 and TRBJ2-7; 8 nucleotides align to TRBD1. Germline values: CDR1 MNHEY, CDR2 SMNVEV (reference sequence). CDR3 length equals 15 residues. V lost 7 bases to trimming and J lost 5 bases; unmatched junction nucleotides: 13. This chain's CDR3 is CASTVPRTGRHEQYF. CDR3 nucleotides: TGTGCCAGCACCGTGCCGCGGACAGGGCGACACGAGCAGTACTTC.

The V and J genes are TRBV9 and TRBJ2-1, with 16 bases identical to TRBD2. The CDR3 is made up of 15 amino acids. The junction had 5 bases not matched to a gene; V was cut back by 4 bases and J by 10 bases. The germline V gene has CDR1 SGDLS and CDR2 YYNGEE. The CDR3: CASSPGLAGGGEQFF. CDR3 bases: TGTGCCAGCAGCCCGGGACTAGCGGGAGGGGGGGAGCAGTTCTTC.

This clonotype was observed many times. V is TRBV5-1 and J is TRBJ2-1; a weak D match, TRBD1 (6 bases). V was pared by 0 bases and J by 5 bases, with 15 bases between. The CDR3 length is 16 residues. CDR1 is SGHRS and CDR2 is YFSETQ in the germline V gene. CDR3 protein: CASSLGGRTANNEQFF. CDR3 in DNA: TGCGCCAGCAGCTTGGGAGGGCGGACAGCAAACAATGAGCAGTTCTTC. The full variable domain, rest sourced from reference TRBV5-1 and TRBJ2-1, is KAGVTQTPRYLIKTRGQQVTLSCSPISGHRSVSWYQQTPGQGLQFLFEYFSETQRNKGNFPGRFSGRQFSNSRSEMNVSTLELGDSALYLCASSLGGRTANNEQFFGPGTRLTVL.

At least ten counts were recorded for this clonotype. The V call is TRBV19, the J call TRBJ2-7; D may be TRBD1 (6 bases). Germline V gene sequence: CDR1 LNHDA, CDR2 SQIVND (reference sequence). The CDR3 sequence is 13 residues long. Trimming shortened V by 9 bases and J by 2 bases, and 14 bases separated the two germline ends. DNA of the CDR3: TGTGCCAGCAGTCCGGGACAAACCTACGAGCAGTACTTC. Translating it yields CASSPGQTYEQYF.

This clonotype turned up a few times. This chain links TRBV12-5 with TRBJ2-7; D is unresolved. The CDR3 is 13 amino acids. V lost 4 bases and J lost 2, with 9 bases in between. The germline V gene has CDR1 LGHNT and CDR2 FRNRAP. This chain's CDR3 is CASGSDGPYEQYF. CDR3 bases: TGTGCTAGTGGTTCCGACGGGCCCTACGAGCAGTACTTC.

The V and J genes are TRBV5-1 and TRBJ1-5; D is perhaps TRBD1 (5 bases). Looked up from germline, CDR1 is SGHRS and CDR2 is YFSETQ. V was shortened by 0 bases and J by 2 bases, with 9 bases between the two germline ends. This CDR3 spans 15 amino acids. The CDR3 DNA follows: TGCGCCAGCAGCTTGGGGGGGTATGGCAATCAGCCCCAGCATTTT. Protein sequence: CASSLGGYGNQPQHF.

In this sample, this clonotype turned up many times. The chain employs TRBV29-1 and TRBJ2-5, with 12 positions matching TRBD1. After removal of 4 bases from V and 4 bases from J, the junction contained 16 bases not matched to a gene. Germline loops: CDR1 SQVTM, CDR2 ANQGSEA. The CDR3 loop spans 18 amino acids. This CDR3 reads CSVVPGQGAWEDGETQYF. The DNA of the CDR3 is TGCAGCGTTGTCCCGGGACAGGGGGCGTGGGAGGACGGAGAGACCCAGTACTTC. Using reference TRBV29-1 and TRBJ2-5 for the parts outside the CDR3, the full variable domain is SAVISQKPSRDICQRGTSLTIQCQVDSQVTMMFWYRQQPGQSLTLIATANQGSEATYESGFVIDKFPISRPNLTFSTLTVSNMSPEDSSIYLCSVVPGQGAWEDGETQYFGPGTRLLVL.

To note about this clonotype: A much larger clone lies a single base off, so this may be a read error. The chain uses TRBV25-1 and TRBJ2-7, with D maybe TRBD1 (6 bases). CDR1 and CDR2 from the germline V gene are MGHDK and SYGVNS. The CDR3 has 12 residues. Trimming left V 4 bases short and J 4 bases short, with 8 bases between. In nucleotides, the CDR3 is TGTGCCAGCAGTGCACAGGGTTACGAGCAGTACTTC. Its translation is CASSAQGYEQYF.

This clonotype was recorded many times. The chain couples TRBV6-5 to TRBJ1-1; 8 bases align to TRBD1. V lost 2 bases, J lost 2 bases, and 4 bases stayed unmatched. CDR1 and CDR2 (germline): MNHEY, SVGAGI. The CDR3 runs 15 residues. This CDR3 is CASSYDPGGNTEAFF. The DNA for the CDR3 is TGTGCCAGCAGTTACGACCCAGGGGGCAACACTGAAGCTTTCTTT.

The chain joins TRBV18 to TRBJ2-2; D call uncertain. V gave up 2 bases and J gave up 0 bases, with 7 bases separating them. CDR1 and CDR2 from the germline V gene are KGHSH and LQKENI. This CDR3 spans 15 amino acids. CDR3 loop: CASSPALPNTGELFF. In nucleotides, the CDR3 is TGTGCCAGCTCACCAGCACTCCCGAACACCGGGGAGCTGTTTTTT.

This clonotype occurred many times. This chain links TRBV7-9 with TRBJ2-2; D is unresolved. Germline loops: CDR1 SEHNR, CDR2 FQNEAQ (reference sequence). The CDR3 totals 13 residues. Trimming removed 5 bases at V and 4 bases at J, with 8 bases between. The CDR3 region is CASSRSGTGELFF. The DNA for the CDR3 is TGTGCCAGCAGCCGCTCGGGCACCGGGGAGCTGTTTTTT.

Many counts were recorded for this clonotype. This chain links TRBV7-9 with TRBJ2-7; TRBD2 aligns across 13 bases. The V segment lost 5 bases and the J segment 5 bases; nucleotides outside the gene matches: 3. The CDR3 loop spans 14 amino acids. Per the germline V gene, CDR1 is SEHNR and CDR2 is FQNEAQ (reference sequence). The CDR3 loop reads CASSLGLAGDEQYF. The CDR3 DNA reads TGTGCCAGCAGCCTTGGACTAGCGGGAGACGAGCAGTACTTC.

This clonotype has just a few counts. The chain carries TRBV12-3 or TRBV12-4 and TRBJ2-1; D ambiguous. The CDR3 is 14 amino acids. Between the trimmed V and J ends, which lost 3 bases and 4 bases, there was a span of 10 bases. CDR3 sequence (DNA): TGTGCCAGCAGTTTTCCCCCCCTTTACAATGAGCAGTTCTTC. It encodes CASSFPPLYNEQFF.

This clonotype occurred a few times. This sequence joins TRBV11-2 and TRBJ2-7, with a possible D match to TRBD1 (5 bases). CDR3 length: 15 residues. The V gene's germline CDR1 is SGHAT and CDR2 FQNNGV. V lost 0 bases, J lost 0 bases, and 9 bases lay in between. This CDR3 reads CASSLEQVPSYEQYF. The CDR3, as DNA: TGTGCCAGCAGCTTAGAACAGGTCCCCTCCTACGAGCAGTACTTC. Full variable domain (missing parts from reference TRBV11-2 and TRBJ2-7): EAGVAQSPRYKIIEKRQSVAFWCNPISGHATLYWYQQILGQGPKLLIQFQNNGVVDDSQLPKDRFSAERLKGVDSTLKIQPAKLEDSAVYLCASSLEQVPSYEQYFGPGTRLTVT.

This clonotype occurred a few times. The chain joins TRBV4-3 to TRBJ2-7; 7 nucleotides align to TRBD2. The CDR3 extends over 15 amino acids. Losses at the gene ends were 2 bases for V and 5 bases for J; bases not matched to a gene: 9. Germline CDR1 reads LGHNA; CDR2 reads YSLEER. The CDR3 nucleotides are TGCGCCAGCAGCCAAACCCGGGAGGCGGTGGACGAGCAGTACTTC. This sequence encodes CASSQTREAVDEQYF.

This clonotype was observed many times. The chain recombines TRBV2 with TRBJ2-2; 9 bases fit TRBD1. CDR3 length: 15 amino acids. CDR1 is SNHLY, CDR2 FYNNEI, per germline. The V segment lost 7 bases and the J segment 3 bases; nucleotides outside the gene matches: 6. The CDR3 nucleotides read TGTGCCAGCATAAACAGGGGGCCGGACACCGGGGAGCTGTTTTTT. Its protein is CASINRGPDTGELFF.

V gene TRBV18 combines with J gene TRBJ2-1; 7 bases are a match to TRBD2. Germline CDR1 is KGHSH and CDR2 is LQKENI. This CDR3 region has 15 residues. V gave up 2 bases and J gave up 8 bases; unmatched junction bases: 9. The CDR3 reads CASSPETAGSDEQFF. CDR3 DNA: TGTGCCAGCTCACCAGAGACAGCGGGGTCCGATGAGCAGTTCTTC.

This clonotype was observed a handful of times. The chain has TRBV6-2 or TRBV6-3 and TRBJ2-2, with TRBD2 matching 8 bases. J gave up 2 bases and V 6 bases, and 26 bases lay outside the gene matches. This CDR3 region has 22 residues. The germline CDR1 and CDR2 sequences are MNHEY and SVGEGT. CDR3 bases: TGTGCCAGCAGAAGTATTTCAGGGGCCGGACTAGCCATAACCTTAAACACCGGGGAGCTGTTTTTT. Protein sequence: CASRSISGAGLAITLNTGELFF.

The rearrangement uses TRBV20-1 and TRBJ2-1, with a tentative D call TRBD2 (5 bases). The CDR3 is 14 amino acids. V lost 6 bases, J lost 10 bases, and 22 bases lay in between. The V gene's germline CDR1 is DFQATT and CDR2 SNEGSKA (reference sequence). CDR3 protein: CSAWEADPSWEQFF. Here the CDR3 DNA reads TGCAGTGCCTGGGAAGCGGACCCTTCGTGGGAGCAGTTCTTC.

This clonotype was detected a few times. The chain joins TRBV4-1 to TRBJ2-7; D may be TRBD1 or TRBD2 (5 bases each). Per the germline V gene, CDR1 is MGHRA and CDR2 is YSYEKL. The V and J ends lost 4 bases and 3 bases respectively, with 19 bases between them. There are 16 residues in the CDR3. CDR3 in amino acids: CASSPLFGGEIYEQYF. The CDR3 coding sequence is TGCGCCAGCAGCCCATTATTTGGGGGAGAGATCTACGAGCAGTACTTC.

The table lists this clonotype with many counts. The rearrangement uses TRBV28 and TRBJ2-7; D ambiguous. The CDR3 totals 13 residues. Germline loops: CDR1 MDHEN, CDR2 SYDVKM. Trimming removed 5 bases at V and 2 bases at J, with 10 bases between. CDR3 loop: CASSPGRTYEQYF. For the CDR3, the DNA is TGTGCCAGCAGTCCGGGTCGAACCTACGAGCAGTACTTC.

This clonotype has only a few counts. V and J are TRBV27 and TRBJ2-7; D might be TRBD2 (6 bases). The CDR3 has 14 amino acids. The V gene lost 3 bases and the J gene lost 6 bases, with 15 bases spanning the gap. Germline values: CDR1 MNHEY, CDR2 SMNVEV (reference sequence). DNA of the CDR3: TGTGCCAGCAGTTTGACGGGAGAGGGGTTCGAGCAGTACTTC. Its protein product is CASSLTGEGFEQYF.

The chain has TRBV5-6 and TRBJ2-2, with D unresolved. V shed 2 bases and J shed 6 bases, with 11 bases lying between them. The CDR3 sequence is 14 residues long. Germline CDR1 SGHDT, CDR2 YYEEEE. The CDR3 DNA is TGTGCCAGCAGCTTTATTATGGCACCCGGGGAGCTGTTTTTT. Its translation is CASSFIMAPGELFF.

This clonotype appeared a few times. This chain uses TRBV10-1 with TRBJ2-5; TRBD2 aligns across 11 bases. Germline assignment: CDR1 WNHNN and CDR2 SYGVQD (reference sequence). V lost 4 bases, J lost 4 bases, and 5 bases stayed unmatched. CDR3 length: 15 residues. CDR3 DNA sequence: TGCGCCAGCAGTGGAACTAGCGGGAGTGCAGAGACCCAGTACTTC. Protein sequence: CASSGTSGSAETQYF.